The source of this T cell receptor (beta chain) is a study of cytomegalovirus exposure and HLA in healthy donors. Study details: In an early release, HLA-typed donors contributed tens of millions of unique TCR sequences.

PCR employed 60 Vbeta and 13 Jbeta primers. The data were produced by immunoSEQ multiplex PCR, yet TCRdb's version contains in-frame clones alone and is incomplete. The table records roughly 63,000 clones, roughly 80% of them present only once. Germline CDR1 and CDR2: MNHNY and SVGAGI (reference sequence). V lost 0 bases, J lost 7 bases, and 15 bases lay in between. CDR3 length: 15 residues. The sample taken for sequencing was PBMCs. The sequence derives from a woman in her 40s in good health and CMV-seropositive. This chain uses TRBV6-6 with TRBJ1-2; D possibly corresponds to TRBD1 (6 bases). For the CDR3, the DNA is TGTGCCAGCAGTTACTCCCCCACAGGGATGGGTGGCTACACCTTC. Its protein is CASSYSPTGMGGYTF.